This T cell receptor beta chain was found in a study of T-cell memory formation after mild COVID-19. Regarding the study as a whole: There was a balanced CD4/CD8 profile in clones contracting day 15 to 85, and later expanders leaned CD4+. The study detected some responding clones in pre-infection memory, suggesting cross-reactive memory joined.

Amplification by 5'RACE using constant-segment primers produced TCR alpha and TCR beta cDNA libraries that carried sample barcodes and UMIs. TCRdb passed the 5' RACE reads through MiXCR, listing each CDR3 protein once. The profile shows 130,000 to 150,000 distinct CDR3 sequences, 5.5% to 7% of them singletons. The germline CDR1 and CDR2 sequences are SEHNR and FQNEAQ (reference sequence). V lost 3 bases to trimming and J lost 6 bases, with 8 bases between them. The length of the CDR3 is 12 residues. Notes on this clonotype: Its target is unknown.

Input material: PBMCs or a T cell subset sorted from them (not recorded which). V gene TRBV7-9 combines with J gene TRBJ1-2; no clear D gene. The sequence was collected from an adult woman who had mild COVID-19 (a few samples of this study predate the infection). Cell type and time point are not known. This CDR3 is CASSFRLDGYTF. CDR3 sequence (DNA): TGTGCCAGCAGCTTTCGGTTAGATGGCTACACCTTC.